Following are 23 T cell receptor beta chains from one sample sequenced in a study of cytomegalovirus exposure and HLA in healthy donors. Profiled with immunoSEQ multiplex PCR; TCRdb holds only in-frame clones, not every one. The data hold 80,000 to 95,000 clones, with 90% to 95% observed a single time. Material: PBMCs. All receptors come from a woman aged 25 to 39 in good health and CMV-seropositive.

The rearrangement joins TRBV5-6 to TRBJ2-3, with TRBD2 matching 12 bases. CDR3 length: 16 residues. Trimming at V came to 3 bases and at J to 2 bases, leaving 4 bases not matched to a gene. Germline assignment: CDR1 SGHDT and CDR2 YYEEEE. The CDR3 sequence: CASSYRLAGATDTQYF. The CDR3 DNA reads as TGTGCCAGCAGCTACAGACTAGCGGGAGCCACAGATACGCAGTATTTT.

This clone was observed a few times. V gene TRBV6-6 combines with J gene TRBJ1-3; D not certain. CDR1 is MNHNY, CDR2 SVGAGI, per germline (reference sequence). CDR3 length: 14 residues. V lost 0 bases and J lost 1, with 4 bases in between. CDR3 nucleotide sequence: TGTGCCAGCAGTTACTCCAGGTCTGGAAACACCATATATTTT. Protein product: CASSYSRSGNTIYF.

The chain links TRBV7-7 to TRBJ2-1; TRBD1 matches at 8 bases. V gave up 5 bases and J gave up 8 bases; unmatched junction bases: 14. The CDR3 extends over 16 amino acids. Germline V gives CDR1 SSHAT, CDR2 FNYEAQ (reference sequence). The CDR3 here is CASSPTSGGARHEQFF. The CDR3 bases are TGTGCCAGCAGCCCCACCTCAGGGGGCGCAAGGCATGAGCAGTTCTTC.

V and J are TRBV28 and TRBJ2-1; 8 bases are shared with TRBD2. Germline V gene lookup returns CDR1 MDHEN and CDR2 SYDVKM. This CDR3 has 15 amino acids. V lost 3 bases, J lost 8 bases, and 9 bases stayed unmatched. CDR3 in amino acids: CASSFRGGNGYEQFF. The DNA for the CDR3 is TGTGCCAGCAGTTTTCGGGGGGGGAATGGGTATGAGCAGTTCTTC.

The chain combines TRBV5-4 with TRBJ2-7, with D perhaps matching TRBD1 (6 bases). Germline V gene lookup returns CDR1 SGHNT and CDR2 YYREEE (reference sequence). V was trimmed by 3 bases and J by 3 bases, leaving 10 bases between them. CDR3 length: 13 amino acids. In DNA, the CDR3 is TGTGCCAGCAGCTCGGACAGTCGCTACGAGCAGTACTTC. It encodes CASSSDSRYEQYF. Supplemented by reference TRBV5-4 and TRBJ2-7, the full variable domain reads ETGVTQSPTHLIKTRGQQVTLRCSSQSGHNTVSWYQQALGQGPQFIFQYYREEENGRGNFPPRFSGLQFPNYSSELNVNALELDDSALYLCASSSDSRYEQYFGPGTRLTVT.

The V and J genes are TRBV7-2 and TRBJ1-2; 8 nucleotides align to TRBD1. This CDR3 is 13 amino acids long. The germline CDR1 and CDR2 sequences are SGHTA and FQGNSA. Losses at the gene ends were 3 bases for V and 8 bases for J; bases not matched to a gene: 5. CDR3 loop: CASSFDRGKGYTF. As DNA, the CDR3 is TGTGCCAGCAGCTTTGACAGGGGTAAAGGCTACACCTTC. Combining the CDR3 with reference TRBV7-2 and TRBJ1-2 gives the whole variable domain GAGVSQSPSNKVTEKGKDVELRCDPISGHTALYWYRQSLGQGLEFLIYFQGNSAPDKSGLPSDRFSAERTGGSVSTLTIQRTQQEDSAVYLCASSFDRGKGYTFGSGTRLTVV.

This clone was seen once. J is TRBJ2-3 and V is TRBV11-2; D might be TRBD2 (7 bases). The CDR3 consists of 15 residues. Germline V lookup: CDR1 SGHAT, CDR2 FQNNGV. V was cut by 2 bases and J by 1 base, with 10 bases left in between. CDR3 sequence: CASSLLGGGTDTQYF. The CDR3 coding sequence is TGTGCCAGCAGCTTATTAGGGGGGGGCACAGATACGCAGTATTTT.

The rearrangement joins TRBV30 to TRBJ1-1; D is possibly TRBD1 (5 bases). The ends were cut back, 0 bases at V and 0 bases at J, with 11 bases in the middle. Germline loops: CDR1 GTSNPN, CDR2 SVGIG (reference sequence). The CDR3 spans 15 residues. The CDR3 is CAWSVWGVLNTEAFF. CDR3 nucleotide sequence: TGTGCCTGGAGTGTATGGGGGGTGTTGAACACTGAAGCTTTCTTT.

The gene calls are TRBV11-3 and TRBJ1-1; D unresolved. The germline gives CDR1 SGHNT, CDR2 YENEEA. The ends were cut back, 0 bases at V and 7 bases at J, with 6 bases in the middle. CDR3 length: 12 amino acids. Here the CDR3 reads CASSLESGEAFF. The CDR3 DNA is TGTGCCAGCAGCTTAGAATCCGGTGAAGCTTTCTTT.

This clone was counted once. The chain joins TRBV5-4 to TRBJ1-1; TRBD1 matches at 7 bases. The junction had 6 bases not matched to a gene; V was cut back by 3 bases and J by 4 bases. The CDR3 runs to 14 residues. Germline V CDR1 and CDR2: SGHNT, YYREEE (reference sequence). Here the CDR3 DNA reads TGTGCCAGCAGCTCCGACAGGGCGGGCACTGAAGCTTTCTTT. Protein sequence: CASSSDRAGTEAFF.

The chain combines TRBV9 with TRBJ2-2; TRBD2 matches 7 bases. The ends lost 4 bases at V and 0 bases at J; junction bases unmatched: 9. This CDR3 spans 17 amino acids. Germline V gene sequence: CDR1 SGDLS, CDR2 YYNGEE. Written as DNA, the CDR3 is TGTGCCAGCAGCCCCTGGGGTAGCGGGTCGAACACCGGGGAGCTGTTTTTT. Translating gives CASSPWGSGSNTGELFF.

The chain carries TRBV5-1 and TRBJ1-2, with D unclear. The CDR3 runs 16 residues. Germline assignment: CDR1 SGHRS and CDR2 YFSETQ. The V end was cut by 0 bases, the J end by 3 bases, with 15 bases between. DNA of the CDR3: TGCGCCAGCAGCTTGGGATGGCTAGAGGTTGACTATGGCTACACCTTC. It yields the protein CASSLGWLEVDYGYTF. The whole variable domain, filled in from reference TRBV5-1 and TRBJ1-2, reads KAGVTQTPRYLIKTRGQQVTLSCSPISGHRSVSWYQQTPGQGLQFLFEYFSETQRNKGNFPGRFSGRQFSNSRSEMNVSTLELGDSALYLCASSLGWLEVDYGYTFGSGTRLTVV.

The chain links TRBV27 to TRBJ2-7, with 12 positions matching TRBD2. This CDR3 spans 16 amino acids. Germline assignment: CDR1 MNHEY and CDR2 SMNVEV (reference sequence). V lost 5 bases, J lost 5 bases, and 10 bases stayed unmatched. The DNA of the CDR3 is TGTGCCAGCAGTCCCTTGGCGGGACTAGCGGGCCACGAGCAGTACTTC. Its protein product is CASSPLAGLAGHEQYF.

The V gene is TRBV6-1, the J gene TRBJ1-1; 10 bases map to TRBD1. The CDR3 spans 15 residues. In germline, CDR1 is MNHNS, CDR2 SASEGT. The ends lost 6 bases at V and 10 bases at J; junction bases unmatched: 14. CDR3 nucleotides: TGTGCCAGCAGGGAACGTCCGGACAGGGGGGCCGCAGCTTTCTTT. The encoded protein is CASRERPDRGAAAFF.

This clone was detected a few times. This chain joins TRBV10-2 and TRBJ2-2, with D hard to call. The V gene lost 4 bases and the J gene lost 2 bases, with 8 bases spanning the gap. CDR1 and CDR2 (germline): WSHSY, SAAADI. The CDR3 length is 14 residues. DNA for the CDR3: TGCGCCAGCAGTGGATCGGTTAACACCGGGGAGCTGTTTTTT. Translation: CASSGSVNTGELFF.

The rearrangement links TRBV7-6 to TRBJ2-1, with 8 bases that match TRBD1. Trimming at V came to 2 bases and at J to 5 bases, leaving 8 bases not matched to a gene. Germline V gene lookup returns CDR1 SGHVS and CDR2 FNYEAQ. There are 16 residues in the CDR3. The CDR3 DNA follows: TGTGCCAGCAGCTTAATCGGACAGGGAGCAAACAATGAGCAGTTCTTC. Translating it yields CASSLIGQGANNEQFF.

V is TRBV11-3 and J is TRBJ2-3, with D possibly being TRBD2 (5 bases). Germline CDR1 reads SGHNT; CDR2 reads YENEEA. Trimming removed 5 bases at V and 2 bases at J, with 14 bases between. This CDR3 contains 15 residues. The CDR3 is CASSAGGGPTDTQYF. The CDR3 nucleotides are TGTGCCAGCAGCGCGGGCGGTGGCCCCACAGATACGCAGTATTTT.

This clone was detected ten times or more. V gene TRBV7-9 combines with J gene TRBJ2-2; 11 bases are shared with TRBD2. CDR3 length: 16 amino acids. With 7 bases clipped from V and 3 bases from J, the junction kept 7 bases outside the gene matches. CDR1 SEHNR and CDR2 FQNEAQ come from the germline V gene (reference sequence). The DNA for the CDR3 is TGTGCCAGCACCCATAGCGGGAGGGTGTACACCGGGGAGCTGTTTTTT. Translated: CASTHSGRVYTGELFF.

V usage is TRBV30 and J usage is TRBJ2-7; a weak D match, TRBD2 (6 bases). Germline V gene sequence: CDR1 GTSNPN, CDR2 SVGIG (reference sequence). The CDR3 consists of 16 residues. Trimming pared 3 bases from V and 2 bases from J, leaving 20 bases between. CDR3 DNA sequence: TGTGCCTGGAGCATAAAACCGGGACTCGCTCCCTACGAGCAGTACTTC. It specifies CAWSIKPGLAPYEQYF.

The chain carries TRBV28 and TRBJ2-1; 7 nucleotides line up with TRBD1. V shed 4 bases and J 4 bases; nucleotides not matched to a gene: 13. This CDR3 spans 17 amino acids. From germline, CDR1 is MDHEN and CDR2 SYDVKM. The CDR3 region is CASSSTSPGTEYNEQFF. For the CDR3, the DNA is TGTGCCAGCAGTTCTACTAGTCCCGGGACAGAATACAATGAGCAGTTCTTC.

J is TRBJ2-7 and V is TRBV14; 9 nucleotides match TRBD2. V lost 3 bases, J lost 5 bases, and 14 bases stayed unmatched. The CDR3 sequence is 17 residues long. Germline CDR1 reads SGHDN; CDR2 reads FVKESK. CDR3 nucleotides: TGTGCCAGCAGCCACCTGATAGCGGGGGTTGTTCCTAACGAGCAGTACTTC. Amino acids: CASSHLIAGVVPNEQYF.

The CDR3 DNA reads as TGTGCCAGCAGCTTAACTGGCAATCAGCCCCAGCATTTT. It encodes CASSLTGNQPQHF. V gene TRBV7-9 combines with J gene TRBJ1-5; D is unresolved. Trimming took 2 bases from V and 2 from J, leaving 4 bases between them. Germline CDR1 reads SEHNR; CDR2 reads FQNEAQ (reference sequence). The CDR3 contains 13 residues.

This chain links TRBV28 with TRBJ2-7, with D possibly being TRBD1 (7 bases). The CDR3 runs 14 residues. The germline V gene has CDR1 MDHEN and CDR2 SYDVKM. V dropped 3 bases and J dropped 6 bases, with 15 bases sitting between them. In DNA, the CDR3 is TGTGCCAGCAGTTTCAGGGTTCAGGGGGGCGAGCAGTACTTC. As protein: CASSFRVQGGEQYF.